This T cell receptor (beta chain) was captured in a study of blood T cell repertoires in COVID-19. The wider study: The United States, Italy and Spain supplied acute and convalescent COVID-19 samples.

The table came from immunoSEQ multiplex PCR; TCRdb's copy has only in-frame clones and leaves some out. This table has tens of thousands of clones, 70% to 80% appearing once. Between the trimmed V and J ends, which lost 6 bases and 5 bases, there was a span of 22 bases. CDR1 is SGHTA, CDR2 FQGNSA, per germline. The CDR3 is made up of 16 amino acids. The source is a man in his sixties or seventies with COVID-19, enrolled during active disease. V usage is TRBV7-2 and J usage is TRBJ1-1, with D possibly being TRBD1 (5 bases). The specimen sequenced was peripheral blood. The CDR3: CASSFQSSGGGTEAFF. The DNA of the CDR3 is TGTGCCAGCAGTTTCCAAAGCTCCGGGGGTGGGACTGAAGCTTTCTTT.